Below are 10 T cell receptor beta chains sequenced from a single sample in a study of T cell responses to AZD1222 COVID-19 vaccine (dated by TCRdb to the early 2020s). Library method: the immunoSEQ multiplex PCR assay. TCRdb took this table from immuneACCESS and kept in-frame rearrangements with V and J called. Such tables lack part of the clones; where checked against another copy, unresolved V genes explain under half of the gap, and the rest is unexplained. The sample table lists about 170,000 clones, roughly 92% of them with a count of one. In total, the top ten clones hold 1.5% to 2% of the sample. What this sample's time point label stands for: baseline before first vaccination. The sample was peripheral blood, taken on day 0 of AZD1222 vaccination. Receptors originate from an adult in good health.

V gene TRBV27 combines with J gene TRBJ2-7; 9 nucleotides agree with TRBD1. The CDR3 length is 12 residues. Germline-derived CDR1 and CDR2 are MNHEY and SMNVEV (reference sequence). V dropped 6 bases and J dropped 12; count of bases not matched to a gene: 9. CDR3 nucleotides: TGTGCCAGCAGCGGGGGACAGGGCCGGGGGTACTTC. Translation: CASSGGQGRGYF.

The V gene is TRBV2, the J gene TRBJ2-2, with unresolved D. Germline assignment: CDR1 SNHLY and CDR2 FYNNEI. V lost 2 bases, J lost 5 bases, and 6 bases lay in between. CDR3 size: 13 residues. CDR3 in DNA: TGTGCCAGCAGTGAACGGAGAACCGGGGAGCTGTTTTTT. This translates into CASSERRTGELFF.

The rearrangement uses TRBV5-1 and TRBJ1-2; 8 nucleotides agree with TRBD1. With V trimmed by 2 bases and J by 8 bases, 8 bases remained unmatched. CDR3 size: 14 residues. Germline V gene data show CDR1 as SGHRS and CDR2 as YFSETQ. The CDR3 reads CASSFGQGGIGYTF. Written as DNA, the CDR3 is TGCGCCAGCAGCTTCGGACAGGGAGGAATCGGCTACACCTTC.

The rearrangement links TRBV19 to TRBJ2-2; tentative D call: TRBD2 (5 bases). Trimming cost V 3 bases and J 2 bases, with 13 bases left between them. In germline, CDR1 is LNHDA, CDR2 SQIVND (reference sequence). This CDR3 contains 16 residues. The CDR3 DNA sequence: TGTGCCAGTAGTATCGAGAGGGTACGAAACACCGGGGAGCTGTTTTTT. Encoded protein: CASSIERVRNTGELFF. The variable domain in full, with the rest retrieved from reference TRBV19 and TRBJ2-2, is DGGITQSPKYLFRKEGQNVTLSCEQNLNHDAMYWYRQDPGQGLRLIYYSQIVNDFQKGDIAEGYSVSREKKESFPLTVTSAQKNPTAFYLCASSIERVRNTGELFFGEGSRLTVL.

This chain joins TRBV18 and TRBJ2-1, with 7 bases fitting TRBD2. J was trimmed by 2 bases and V by 1 base; bases with no gene match: 8. The germline CDR1 and CDR2 sequences are KGHSH and LQKENI. CDR3 length: 17 amino acids. This chain's CDR3 is CASSPRRSGRTYNEQFF. Here the CDR3 DNA reads TGTGCCAGCTCACCACGTCGTTCCGGGAGGACCTACAATGAGCAGTTCTTC.

This sequence joins TRBV5-5 and TRBJ1-4, with TRBD1 matching 7 bases. Trimming cost V 4 bases and J 8 bases; bases outside gene matches: 8. The CDR3 is 14 residues long. CDR1 and CDR2 from the germline V gene are SGHKS and YYEKEE (reference sequence). CDR3: CASSVGGGGEKLFF. CDR3 DNA sequence: TGTGCCAGCAGCGTCGGTGGAGGGGGCGAAAAACTGTTTTTT. Filled out from reference TRBV5-5 and TRBJ1-4, the complete variable domain reads DAGVTQSPTHLIKTRGQQVTLRCSPISGHKSVSWYQQVLGQGPQFIFQYYEKEERGRGNFPDRFSARQFPNYSSELNVNALLLGDSALYLCASSVGGGGEKLFFGSGTQLSVL.

This chain connects TRBV12-5 to TRBJ1-1; D is unclear. CDR1 and CDR2 from the germline V gene are LGHNT and FRNRAP. Trimming removed 1 base at V and 0 bases at J, with 12 bases between. The CDR3 totals 16 residues. The CDR3 protein is CASGLDPGSLNTEAFF. Written as DNA, the CDR3 is TGTGCTAGTGGTTTGGATCCGGGGTCCCTGAACACTGAAGCTTTCTTT.

CDR3 nucleotide sequence: TGTGCCAGTTCAGAGGAGGGGGACGGCTACACCTTC. Amino acids: CASSEEGDGYTF. This chain connects TRBV6-5 to TRBJ1-2, with D possibly being TRBD1 (6 bases). The germline gives CDR1 MNHEY, CDR2 SVGAGI. The length of the CDR3 is 12 residues. The ends were cut back, 9 bases at V and 8 bases at J, with 16 bases in the middle.

The chain recombines TRBV28 with TRBJ1-1, with 7 bases matching TRBD1. Trimming at V came to 6 bases and at J to 6 bases, leaving 4 bases not matched to a gene. The length of the CDR3 is 12 residues. Germline V gene lookup returns CDR1 MDHEN and CDR2 SYDVKM. The CDR3 here is CASRDDRAEAFF. The CDR3 nucleotides read TGTGCCAGCAGGGACGACAGGGCTGAAGCTTTCTTT.

The chain has TRBV19 and TRBJ1-3; D ambiguous. CDR1 LNHDA and CDR2 SQIVND come from the germline V gene (reference sequence). The CDR3 runs 15 residues. Trimming cost V 2 bases and J 0 bases, with 8 bases left between them. CDR3 loop: CASSIPFTSGNTIYF. As DNA, the CDR3 is TGTGCCAGTAGTATACCCTTTACCTCTGGAAACACCATATATTTT.